Listed below are T cell receptor beta chains from one sample, sequenced in a study of shared clonotypes between healthy human individuals. Profiled with immunoSEQ multiplex PCR; TCRdb holds only in-frame clones, not every one. This table holds about 2.1 million clones, around 93% found once. Sequencing was performed on naive CD8+ T cells from PBMCs. The receptors originated from a man younger than 35 in good health. Some clones in this sample may be carry-over from other donors' samples. Each CDR3 is given with its conserved first and last residue. The D gene is left open where the match is weak. A clone size is listed for some rows: how often the clone was seen (once, few, many), or a class if it is expanded.

V gene	clone size	J gene	D gene	CDR3 DNA	CDR3 protein
TRBV4-1	NA	TRBJ2-7	NA	TGCGCCAGCAGCCAAGATAGAGGGAGTGGCTACGAGCAGTACTTC	CASSQDRGSGYEQYF
TRBV10-2	once	TRBJ2-7	NA	TGCGCCAGCAGTGAGGTAGCGGCAATAGCCTACGAGCAGTACTTC	CASSEVAAIAYEQYF
TRBV10-2	few	TRBJ1-2	TRBD1	TGCGCCAGCAGAGGGACAGTAACTAACTATGGCTACACCTTC	CASRGTVTNYGYTF
TRBV9	NA	TRBJ1-5	NA	TGTGCCAGCAGCGAGGGGCAGATTAGCAATCAGCCCCAGCATTTT	CASSEGQISNQPQHF
TRBV5-6	NA	TRBJ2-6	NA	TGTGCCAGCAGCTGGGGCGACAATTCTGGGGCCAACGTCCTGACTTTC	CASSWGDNSGANVLTF
TRBV27	NA	TRBJ2-5	NA	TGTGCCAGCAGTTTCGTGGCTAGCCCAGAGACCCAGTACTTC	CASSFVASPETQYF
TRBV19	NA	TRBJ2-2	NA	TGTGCCAGTAGTATAGAGTATAGGTGGACTATTCCCAACACCGGGGAGCTGTTTTTT	CASSIEYRWTIPNTGELFF
TRBV4-3	NA	TRBJ2-1	NA	TGCGCCAGCAGCCACGCCATTGTCCCGCCGGGGAATGAGCAGTTCTTC	CASSHAIVPPGNEQFF
TRBV7-9	NA	TRBJ1-2	NA	TGTGCCAGCAGCTCCCCTCTGACGACTAACTATGGCTACACCTTC	CASSSPLTTNYGYTF
TRBV4-1	NA	TRBJ2-7	NA	TGCGCCAGCAGCCAAGCACACAGAGCCTACGAGCAGTACTTC	CASSQAHRAYEQYF
TRBV15	NA	TRBJ2-5	NA	TGTGCCACCAGCAGGGGGGCCGGGTCCCAAGAGACCCAGTACTTC	CATSRGAGSQETQYF
TRBV27	NA	TRBJ1-1	NA	TGTGCCAGCAGTCCTCGGCCCCGGGGCACTGAAGCTTTCTTT	CASSPRPRGTEAFF
TRBV9	NA	TRBJ2-1	NA	TGTGCCAGCAGCGTAGCGGTCTACAATGAGCAGTTCTTC	CASSVAVYNEQFF
TRBV29-1	NA	TRBJ1-3	TRBD1	TGCAGCGTTGAGGACAGGGGTGAATTCGACACCATATATTTT	CSVEDRGEFDTIYF
TRBV9	NA	TRBJ2-1	TRBD2	TGTGCCAGCAGCGGGGGACTAGCGTTCTACAATGAGCAGTTCTTC	CASSGGLAFYNEQFF
TRBV5-4	NA	TRBJ2-7	NA	TGTGCCAGCAGCTTTGAGCGGAGGGTCTACGAGCAGTACTTC	CASSFERRVYEQYF
TRBV29-1	NA	TRBJ1-4	TRBD1	TGCAGCGTTGAAGGACTACAGGGGGATAATGAAAAACTGTTTTTT	CSVEGLQGDNEKLFF
TRBV28	NA	TRBJ2-1	NA	TGTGCCAGCAGTAGGGGGAGCCGGGAGCAGTTCTTC	CASSRGSREQFF
TRBV13	NA	TRBJ2-5	NA	TGTGCCAGCAGCCAAACCAGGGGGGTTACAGAGACCCAGTACTTC	CASSQTRGVTETQYF
TRBV6-5	once	TRBJ2-5	NA	TGTGCCAGCAGTTACGAGGGCAGGGTTACAGAGACCCAGTACTTC	CASSYEGRVTETQYF